The 24 T cell receptor beta chains given below trace back to one sample, sequenced in a study of Ad26.COV2.S vaccination and SARS-CoV-2 variants. Only in-frame clones appear in the TCRdb table, and some are missing; sequencing was by immunoSEQ multiplex PCR. This repertoire shows more than 300,000 clones, about 82% found once; its top ten account for approximately 2%. Treatment described: approximately 18 received Ad26.COV2.S at low or high dose, single or two shots; a few received placebo; per-sample allocation not given. Day 63 after the first vaccine or placebo injection was the time point for sampling. The sequenced sample was peripheral blood, obtained in a trial of Ad26.COV2.S vaccine versus placebo. These receptors were taken from a person between 18 and 65 years old who received the Ad26.COV2.S COVID-19 vaccine or a placebo.

The chain is built from TRBV5-1 and TRBJ2-2; D possibly corresponds to TRBD2 (5 bases). Trimming took off 3 bases at V and 6 bases at J, with 12 bases between the two ends. The CDR3 is 14 amino acids. CDR1 is SGHRS, CDR2 YFSETQ, per germline. CDR3: CASSYSGGPGELFF. CDR3 DNA: TGCGCCAGCAGCTACAGCGGTGGGCCCGGGGAGCTGTTTTTT. Combining the CDR3 with reference TRBV5-1 and TRBJ2-2 gives the whole variable domain KAGVTQTPRYLIKTRGQQVTLSCSPISGHRSVSWYQQTPGQGLQFLFEYFSETQRNKGNFPGRFSGRQFSNSRSEMNVSTLELGDSALYLCASSYSGGPGELFFGEGSRLTVL.

J is TRBJ1-1 and V is TRBV7-2, with D perhaps matching TRBD1 (5 bases). The CDR3 extends over 16 amino acids. V dropped 7 bases and J dropped 6 bases, with 24 bases sitting between them. CDR1 SGHTA and CDR2 FQGNSA come from the germline V gene. The CDR3 loop is CASKTNPGVGGAEAFF. The CDR3 DNA reads as TGTGCCAGCAAAACTAATCCTGGGGTCGGGGGAGCTGAAGCTTTCTTT. Full variable domain (rest looked up from reference TRBV7-2 and TRBJ1-1): GAGVSQSPSNKVTEKGKDVELRCDPISGHTALYWYRQSLGQGLEFLIYFQGNSAPDKSGLPSDRFSAERTGGSVSTLTIQRTQQEDSAVYLCASKTNPGVGGAEAFFGQGTRLTVV.

This clone was detected a few times. The V and J genes are TRBV7-2 and TRBJ2-1; weak D call: TRBD1 (6 bases). Looked up from germline, CDR1 is SGHTA and CDR2 is FQGNSA. V was shortened by 5 bases and J by 12 bases, with 20 bases between the two germline ends. The CDR3 extends over 14 amino acids. The CDR3 sequence is CASSHEGQRLRQFF. CDR3 DNA: TGTGCCAGCAGCCATGAAGGACAGCGCCTCCGGCAGTTCTTC.

The rearrangement joins TRBV5-4 to TRBJ2-7; 7 positions agree with TRBD1. The germline CDR1 and CDR2 sequences are SGHNT and YYREEE (reference sequence). CDR3 length: 12 residues. J gave up 4 bases and V 4 bases, and 2 bases lay outside the gene matches. The CDR3 DNA follows: TGTGCCAGCAGCAGGACAGGTTACGAGCAGTACTTC. It is translated as CASSRTGYEQYF.

The chain is built from TRBV9 and TRBJ2-7; the D gene is possibly TRBD1 (6 bases). The CDR3 consists of 13 residues. Germline CDR1 is SGDLS and CDR2 is YYNGEE. Trimming shortened V by 3 bases and J by 3 bases, and 10 bases separated the two germline ends. The CDR3 loop reads CASSEGVDYEQYF. The CDR3 bases are TGTGCCAGCAGCGAGGGGGTAGACTACGAGCAGTACTTC. Supplemented by reference TRBV9 and TRBJ2-7, the full variable domain reads DSGVTQTPKHLITATGQRVTLRCSPRSGDLSVYWYQQSLDQGLQFLIQYYNGEERAKGNILERFSAQQFPDLHSELNLSSLELGDSALYFCASSEGVDYEQYFGPGTRLTVT.

The CDR3 loop reads CASSLAQNEAFF. The DNA of the CDR3 is TGTGCCAGCAGCTTAGCACAAAATGAAGCTTTCTTT. The chain recombines TRBV7-9 with TRBJ1-1; D gene unclear. There are 12 residues in the CDR3. Germline V gene sequence: CDR1 SEHNR, CDR2 FQNEAQ (reference sequence). Trimming removed 0 bases at V and 7 bases at J, with 6 bases between.

The V gene is TRBV15, the J gene TRBJ2-5; D call uncertain. The CDR3 totals 12 residues. The germline gives CDR1 LNHNV, CDR2 YYDKDF (reference sequence). V lost 5 bases, J lost 5 bases, and 9 bases lay in between. CDR3 sequence: CATSVNGETQYF. The CDR3 DNA follows: TGTGCCACCAGCGTTAACGGGGAGACCCAGTACTTC.

This clone was seen once. CDR3 coding DNA: TGTGCCAGCAGTTACTCCACCCCGGGACAGGGGGCGGTCGTCCCAACCTACGAGCAGTACTTC. It translates to CASSYSTPGQGAVVPTYEQYF. The rearrangement joins TRBV6-2 or TRBV6-3 to TRBJ2-7; 12 nucleotides line up with TRBD1. The CDR3 runs 21 residues. Germline loops: CDR1 MNHEY, CDR2 SVGEGT. The junction had 17 bases not matched to a gene; V was cut back by 0 bases and J by 2 bases.

In its sample, this clone was seen a few times. The rearrangement joins TRBV2 to TRBJ2-7; D tentatively fits TRBD1 or TRBD2 (5 bases each). Looked up from germline, CDR1 is SNHLY and CDR2 is FYNNEI. Trimming removed 6 bases at V and 7 bases at J, with 25 bases between. The CDR3 length is 16 residues. This chain's CDR3 is CASRSNVIRDGEEQYF. The CDR3 nucleotides are TGTGCCAGCAGATCGAACGTGATCCGGGACGGAGAAGAGCAGTACTTC.

The chain combines TRBV30 with TRBJ1-1; no clear D. V was pared by 5 bases and J by 3 bases, with 13 bases between. This CDR3 is built from 13 residues. Germline CDR1 and CDR2: GTSNPN and SVGIG (reference sequence). The CDR3 DNA reads TGTGCCTGGTCCGGGAGGTCCTACACTGAAGCTTTCTTT. This gives the protein CAWSGRSYTEAFF.

The genes are TRBV7-7 and TRBJ2-2; 7 bases line up with TRBD1. The CDR3 has 15 amino acids. The germline gives CDR1 SSHAT, CDR2 FNYEAQ (reference sequence). J lost 5 bases, V lost 1 base, and 4 bases had no gene match. CDR3 bases: TGTGCCAGCAGCTTAGGACAGGGAGTAACCGGGGAGCTGTTTTTT. It translates to CASSLGQGVTGELFF.

As for this clone: The junction and the germline gene differ at one end; a read error may be behind it. J is TRBJ2-5 and V is TRBV29-1; D gene unclear. The CDR3 covers 10 residues. CDR1 is SQVTM, CDR2 ANQGSEA, per germline. The CDR3 DNA reads TGCAGCGCCGGAGAAGAGGCCCAGTACTTC. This gives the protein CSAGEEAQYF.

The gene calls are TRBV7-9 and TRBJ1-5; TRBD1 is a possible D gene (6 bases). The germline gives CDR1 SEHNR, CDR2 FQNEAQ (reference sequence). The CDR3 length is 13 residues. The V end was cut by 2 bases, the J end by 6 bases, with 8 bases between. CDR3 amino acids: CASSLTGSQPQHF. In DNA, the CDR3 is TGTGCCAGCAGCTTAACAGGGAGTCAGCCCCAGCATTTT.

This rearrangement joins TRBV20-1 to TRBJ2-6, with 11 positions matching TRBD2. This CDR3 contains 22 residues. Germline V gene data show CDR1 as DFQATT and CDR2 as SNEGSKA (reference sequence). The junction had 20 bases not matched to a gene; V was cut back by 3 bases and J by 1 base. Here the CDR3 reads CSASGFNGKETSGGSGANVLTF. In nucleotides, the CDR3 is TGCAGTGCTAGTGGTTTTAATGGAAAGGAAACTAGCGGGGGATCTGGGGCCAACGTCCTGACTTTC.

V gene TRBV9 combines with J gene TRBJ1-6, with D perhaps TRBD1 (6 bases). Trimming shortened V by 3 bases and J by 7 bases, and 8 bases separated the two germline ends. CDR1 is SGDLS, CDR2 YYNGEE, per germline. This CDR3 contains 13 residues. In nucleotides, the CDR3 is TGTGCCAGCAGCGCCACAGGGAATTCACCCCTCCACTTT. This codes for CASSATGNSPLHF.

This chain connects TRBV4-1 to TRBJ2-3; 8 nucleotides align to TRBD2. CDR1 MGHRA and CDR2 YSYEKL come from the germline V gene. The CDR3 extends over 18 amino acids. Trimming cost V 0 bases and J 5 bases; bases outside gene matches: 13. DNA of the CDR3: TGCGCCAGCAGCCAAGATGGGGGGGAGCGGGGGCGGATAGATACGCAGTATTTT. Translated: CASSQDGGERGRIDTQYF.

This clone was seen a handful of times. This sequence joins TRBV5-1 and TRBJ2-2, with a weak D call TRBD1 (5 bases). The V and J ends lost 3 bases and 1 base respectively, with 7 bases between them. CDR3 length: 14 residues. Germline assignment: CDR1 SGHRS and CDR2 YFSETQ. This chain's CDR3 is CASSSTENTGELFF. CDR3 nucleotide sequence: TGCGCCAGCAGCTCGACAGAGAACACCGGGGAGCTGTTTTTT.

The CDR3 region is CASSSGQGRNTIYF. As DNA, the CDR3 is TGTGCCAGCAGCTCCGGACAGGGGAGAAACACCATATATTTT. The rearrangement links TRBV5-8 to TRBJ1-3, with TRBD1 identical over 9 bases. With 3 bases clipped from V and 5 bases from J, the junction kept 3 bases outside the gene matches. The CDR3 is made up of 14 amino acids. Germline V gene lookup returns CDR1 SGHTS and CDR2 YDEGEE.

The rearrangement joins TRBV9 to TRBJ1-3; 9 nucleotides agree with TRBD1. Trimming cost V 3 bases and J 7 bases; bases outside gene matches: 8. In germline, CDR1 is SGDLS, CDR2 YYNGEE. This CDR3 comprises 15 residues. The CDR3 is CASSAGQGLYNTIYF. The CDR3 nucleotides read TGTGCCAGCAGCGCCGGACAGGGGTTATACAACACCATATATTTT.

V gene TRBV18 combines with J gene TRBJ2-3; 7 bases are shared with TRBD1. The CDR3 has 15 amino acids. V dropped 4 bases and J dropped 1; count of bases not matched to a gene: 5. In germline, CDR1 is KGHSH, CDR2 LQKENI. The CDR3, as DNA: TGTGCCAGCTCACGCATAGACAGGGGCACAGATACGCAGTATTTT. Translated: CASSRIDRGTDTQYF. Variable domain in full (rest from reference TRBV18 and TRBJ2-3): NAGVMQNPRHLVRRRGQEARLRCSPMKGHSHVYWYRQLPEEGLKFMVYLQKENIIDESGMPKERFSAEFPKEGPSILRIQQVVRGDSAAYFCASSRIDRGTDTQYFGPGTRLTVL.

V is TRBV18 and J is TRBJ2-7; no definite D call. Per germline, CDR1 KGHSH and CDR2 LQKENI. The CDR3 sequence is 16 residues long. Trimming pared 3 bases from V and 3 bases from J, leaving 18 bases between. DNA of the CDR3: TGTGCCAGCTCACCGGGTACCCGGACGGACCGCTACGAGCAGTACTTC. Translation gives CASSPGTRTDRYEQYF.

V gene TRBV11-3 combines with J gene TRBJ2-2; D might be TRBD2 (6 bases). The V gene's germline CDR1 is SGHNT and CDR2 YENEEA. CDR3 length equals 16 residues. V was clipped by 5 bases and J by 1 base, with 14 bases between them. For the CDR3, the DNA is TGTGCCAGCAGCAGCGGGCGGGCCAGGAACACCGGGGAGCTGTTTTTT. Translation gives CASSSGRARNTGELFF.

The V call is TRBV5-1, the J call TRBJ2-7; D assignment may be TRBD1 or TRBD2 (5 bases each). From germline, CDR1 is SGHRS and CDR2 YFSETQ. The CDR3 runs to 14 residues. The V end lost 4 bases, the J end lost 2 bases, and 13 bases lay between the germline ends. CDR3 nucleotides: TGCGCCAGCAGCCCATCGGGGCAGACCTACGAGCAGTACTTC. Translation gives CASSPSGQTYEQYF.

This rearrangement joins TRBV5-4 to TRBJ1-1; weak D call: TRBD1 (5 bases). Germline V lookup: CDR1 SGHNT, CDR2 YYREEE (reference sequence). CDR3 length equals 15 residues. Trimming removed 0 bases from V and 1 base from J, with 10 bases in between. CDR3 sequence reads: CASSLAGGANTEAFF. The CDR3 bases are TGTGCCAGCAGCTTGGCCGGAGGGGCGAACACTGAAGCTTTCTTT.